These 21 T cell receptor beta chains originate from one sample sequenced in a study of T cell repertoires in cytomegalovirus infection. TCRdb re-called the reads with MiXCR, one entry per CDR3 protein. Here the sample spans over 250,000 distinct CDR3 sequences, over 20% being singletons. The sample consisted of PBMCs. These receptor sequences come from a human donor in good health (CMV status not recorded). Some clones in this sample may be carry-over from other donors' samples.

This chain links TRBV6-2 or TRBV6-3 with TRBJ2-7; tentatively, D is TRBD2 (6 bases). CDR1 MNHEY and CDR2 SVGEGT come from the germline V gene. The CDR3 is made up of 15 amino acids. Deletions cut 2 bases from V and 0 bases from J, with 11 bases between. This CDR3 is CASSYGYSGSYEQYF. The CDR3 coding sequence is TGTGCCAGCAGTTACGGTTATAGCGGCTCCTACGAGCAGTACTTC.

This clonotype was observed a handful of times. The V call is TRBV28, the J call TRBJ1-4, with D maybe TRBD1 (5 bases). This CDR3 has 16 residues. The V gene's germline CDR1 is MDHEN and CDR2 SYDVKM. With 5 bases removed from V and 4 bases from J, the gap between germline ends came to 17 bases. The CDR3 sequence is CASSGDGLSNNEKLFF. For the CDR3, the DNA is TGTGCCAGCAGTGGGGACGGACTAAGTAATAATGAAAAACTGTTTTTT.

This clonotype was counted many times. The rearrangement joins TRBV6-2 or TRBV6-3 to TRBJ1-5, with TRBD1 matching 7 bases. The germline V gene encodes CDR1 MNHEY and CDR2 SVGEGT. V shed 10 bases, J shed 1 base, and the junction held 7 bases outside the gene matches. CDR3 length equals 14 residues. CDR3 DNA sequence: TGTGCCATCCACGAGACAGGGAGCAATCAGCCCCAGCATTTT. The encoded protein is CAIHETGSNQPQHF.

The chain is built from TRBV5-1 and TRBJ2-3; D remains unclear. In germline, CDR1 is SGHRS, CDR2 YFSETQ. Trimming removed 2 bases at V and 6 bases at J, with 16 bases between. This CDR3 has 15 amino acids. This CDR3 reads CASSFRKRVEDTQYF. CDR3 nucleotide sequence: TGCGCCAGCAGCTTCAGGAAGCGAGTCGAGGATACGCAGTATTTT.

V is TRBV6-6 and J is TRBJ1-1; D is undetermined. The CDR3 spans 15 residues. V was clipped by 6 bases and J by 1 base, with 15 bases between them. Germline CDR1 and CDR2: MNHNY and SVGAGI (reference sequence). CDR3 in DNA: TGTGCCAGCAGCCTCCCAAGGGAGCCGAACACTGAAGCTTTCTTT. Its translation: CASSLPREPNTEAFF.

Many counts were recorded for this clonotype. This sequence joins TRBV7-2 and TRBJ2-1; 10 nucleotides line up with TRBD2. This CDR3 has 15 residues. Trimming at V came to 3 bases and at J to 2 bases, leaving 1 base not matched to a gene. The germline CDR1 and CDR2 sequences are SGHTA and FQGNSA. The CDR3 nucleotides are TGTGCCAGCAGCTTCGGACTAGCGGCCTACAATGAGCAGTTCTTC. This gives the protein CASSFGLAAYNEQFF.

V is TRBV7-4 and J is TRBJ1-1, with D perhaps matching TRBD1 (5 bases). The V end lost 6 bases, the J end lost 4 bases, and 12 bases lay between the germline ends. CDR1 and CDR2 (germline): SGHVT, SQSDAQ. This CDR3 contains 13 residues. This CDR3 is CASSFIGGTEAFF. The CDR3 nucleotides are TGTGCCAGCAGTTTCATCGGGGGCACTGAAGCTTTCTTT.

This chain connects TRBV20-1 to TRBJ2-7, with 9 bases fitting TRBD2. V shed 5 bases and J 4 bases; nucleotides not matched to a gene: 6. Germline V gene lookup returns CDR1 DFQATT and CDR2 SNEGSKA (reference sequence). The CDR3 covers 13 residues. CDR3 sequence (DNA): TGCAGTGCTCTTCTAGCGGGAAGGTACGAGCAGTACTTC. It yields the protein CSALLAGRYEQYF.

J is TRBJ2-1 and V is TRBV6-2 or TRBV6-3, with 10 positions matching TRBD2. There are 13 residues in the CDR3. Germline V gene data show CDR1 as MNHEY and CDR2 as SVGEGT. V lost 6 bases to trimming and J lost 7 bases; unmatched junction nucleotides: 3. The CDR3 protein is CASRDSGRNEQFF. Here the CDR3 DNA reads TGTGCCAGCAGGGATAGCGGGAGGAATGAGCAGTTCTTC.

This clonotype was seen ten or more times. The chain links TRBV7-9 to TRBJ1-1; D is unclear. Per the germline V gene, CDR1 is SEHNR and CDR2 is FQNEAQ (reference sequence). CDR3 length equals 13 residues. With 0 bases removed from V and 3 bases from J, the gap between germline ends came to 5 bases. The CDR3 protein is CASSLAGDTEAFF. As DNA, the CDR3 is TGTGCCAGCAGCTTAGCTGGGGACACTGAAGCTTTCTTT. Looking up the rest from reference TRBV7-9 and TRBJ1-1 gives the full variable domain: DTGVSQNPRHKITKRGQNVTFRCDPISEHNRLYWYRQTLGQGPEFLTYFQNEAQLEKSRLLSDRFSAERPKGSFSTLEIQRTEQGDSAMYLCASSLAGDTEAFFGQGTRLTVV.

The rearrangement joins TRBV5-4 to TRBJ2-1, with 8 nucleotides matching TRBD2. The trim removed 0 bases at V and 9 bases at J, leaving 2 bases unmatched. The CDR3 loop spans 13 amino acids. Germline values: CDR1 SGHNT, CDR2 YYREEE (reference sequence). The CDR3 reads CASSLAGGREQFF. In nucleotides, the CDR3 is TGTGCCAGCAGCTTGGCGGGGGGGCGTGAGCAGTTCTTC.

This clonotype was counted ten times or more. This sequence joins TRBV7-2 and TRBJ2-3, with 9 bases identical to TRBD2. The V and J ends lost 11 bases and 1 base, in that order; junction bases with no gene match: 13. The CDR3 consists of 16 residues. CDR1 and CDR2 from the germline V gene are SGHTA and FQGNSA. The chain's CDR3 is CAVQAGGAVGTDTQYF. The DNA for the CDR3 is TGTGCCGTCCAGGCGGGGGGGGCGGTCGGCACAGATACGCAGTATTTT.

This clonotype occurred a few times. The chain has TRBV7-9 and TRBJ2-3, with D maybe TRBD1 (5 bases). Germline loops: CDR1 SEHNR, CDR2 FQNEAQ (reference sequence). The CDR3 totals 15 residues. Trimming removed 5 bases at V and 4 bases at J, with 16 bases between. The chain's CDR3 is CASSAAPGIPDTQYF. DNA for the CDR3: TGTGCCAGCAGCGCGGCCCCAGGGATCCCAGATACGCAGTATTTT.

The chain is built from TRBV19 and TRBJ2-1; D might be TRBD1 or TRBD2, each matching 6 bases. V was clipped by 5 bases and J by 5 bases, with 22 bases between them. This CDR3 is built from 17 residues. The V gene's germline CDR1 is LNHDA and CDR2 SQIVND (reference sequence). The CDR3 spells CASSSLGGGTSDNEQFF. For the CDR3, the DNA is TGTGCCAGTAGTTCCCTCGGGGGCGGGACCTCTGACAATGAGCAGTTCTTC.

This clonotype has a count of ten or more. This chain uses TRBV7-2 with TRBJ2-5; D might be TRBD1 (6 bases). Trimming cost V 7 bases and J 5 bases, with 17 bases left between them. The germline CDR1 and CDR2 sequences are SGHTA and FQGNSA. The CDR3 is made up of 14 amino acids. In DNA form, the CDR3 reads TGTGCCAGCACCCTGGGACAACCGGGCGAGACCCAGTACTTC. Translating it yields CASTLGQPGETQYF.

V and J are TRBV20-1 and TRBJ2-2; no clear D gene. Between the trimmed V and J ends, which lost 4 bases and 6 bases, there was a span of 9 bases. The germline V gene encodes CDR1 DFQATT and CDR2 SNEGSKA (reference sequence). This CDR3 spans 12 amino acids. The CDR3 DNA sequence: TGCAGTGCTAATCGGAGATCCGGGGAGCTGTTTTTT. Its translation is CSANRRSGELFF.

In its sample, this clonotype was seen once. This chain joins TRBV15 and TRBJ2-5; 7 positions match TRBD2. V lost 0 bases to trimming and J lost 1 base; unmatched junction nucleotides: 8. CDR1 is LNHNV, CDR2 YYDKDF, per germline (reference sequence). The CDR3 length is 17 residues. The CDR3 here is CATSRDPQRGSQETQYF. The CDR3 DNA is TGTGCCACCAGCAGAGATCCCCAGCGGGGTTCCCAAGAGACCCAGTACTTC.

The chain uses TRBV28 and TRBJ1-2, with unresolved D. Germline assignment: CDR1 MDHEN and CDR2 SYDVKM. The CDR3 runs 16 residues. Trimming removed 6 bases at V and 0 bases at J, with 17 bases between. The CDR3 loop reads CASRRRTGGSNYGYTF. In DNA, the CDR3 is TGTGCCAGCAGGCGTCGAACTGGAGGGTCTAACTATGGCTACACCTTC.

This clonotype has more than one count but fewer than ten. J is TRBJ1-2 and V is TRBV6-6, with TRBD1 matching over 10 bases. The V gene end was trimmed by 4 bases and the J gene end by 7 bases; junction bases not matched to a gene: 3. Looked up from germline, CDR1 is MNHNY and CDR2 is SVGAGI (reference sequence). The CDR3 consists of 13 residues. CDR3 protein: CASSSDRGLGYTF. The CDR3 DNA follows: TGTGCCAGCAGTTCAGACAGGGGGCTTGGCTACACCTTC.

Here the CDR3 reads CASSLVSSGGQETQYF. DNA of the CDR3: TGCGCCAGCAGCTTGGTTTCTAGCGGGGGACAAGAGACCCAGTACTTC. The gene calls are TRBV5-1 and TRBJ2-5; 10 bases map to TRBD2. The CDR3 runs 16 residues. Germline lookup yields CDR1 SGHRS and CDR2 YFSETQ. V lost 0 bases, J lost 2 bases, and 4 bases stayed unmatched.

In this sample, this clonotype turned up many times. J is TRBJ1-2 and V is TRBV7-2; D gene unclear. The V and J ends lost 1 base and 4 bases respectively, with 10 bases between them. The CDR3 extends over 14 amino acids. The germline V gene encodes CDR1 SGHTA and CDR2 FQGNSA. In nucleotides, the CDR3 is TGTGCCAGCAGCTTAGACCCGGGAGGCTATGGCTACACCTTC. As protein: CASSLDPGGYGYTF.